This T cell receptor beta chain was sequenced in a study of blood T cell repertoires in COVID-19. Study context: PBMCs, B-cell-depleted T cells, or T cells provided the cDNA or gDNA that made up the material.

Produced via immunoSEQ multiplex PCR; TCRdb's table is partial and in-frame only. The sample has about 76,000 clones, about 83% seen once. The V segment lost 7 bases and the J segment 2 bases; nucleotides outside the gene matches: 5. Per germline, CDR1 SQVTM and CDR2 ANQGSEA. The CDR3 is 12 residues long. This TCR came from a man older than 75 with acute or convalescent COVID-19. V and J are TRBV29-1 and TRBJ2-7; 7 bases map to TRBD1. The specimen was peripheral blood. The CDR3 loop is CSALTGPYEQYF. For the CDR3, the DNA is TGCAGCGCTTTGACAGGGCCCTACGAGCAGTACTTC.